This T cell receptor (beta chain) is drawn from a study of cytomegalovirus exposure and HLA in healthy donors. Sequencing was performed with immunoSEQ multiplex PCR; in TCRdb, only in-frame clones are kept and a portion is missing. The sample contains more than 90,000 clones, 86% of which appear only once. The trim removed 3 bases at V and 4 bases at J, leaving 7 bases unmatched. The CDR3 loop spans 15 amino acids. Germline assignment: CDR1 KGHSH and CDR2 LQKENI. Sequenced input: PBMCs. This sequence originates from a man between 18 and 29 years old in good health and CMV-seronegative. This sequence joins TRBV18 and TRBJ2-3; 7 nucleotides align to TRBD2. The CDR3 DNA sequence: TGTGCCAGCTCACCTACTGGCGGGAGCGCAGATACGCAGTATTTT. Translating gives CASSPTGGSADTQYF.